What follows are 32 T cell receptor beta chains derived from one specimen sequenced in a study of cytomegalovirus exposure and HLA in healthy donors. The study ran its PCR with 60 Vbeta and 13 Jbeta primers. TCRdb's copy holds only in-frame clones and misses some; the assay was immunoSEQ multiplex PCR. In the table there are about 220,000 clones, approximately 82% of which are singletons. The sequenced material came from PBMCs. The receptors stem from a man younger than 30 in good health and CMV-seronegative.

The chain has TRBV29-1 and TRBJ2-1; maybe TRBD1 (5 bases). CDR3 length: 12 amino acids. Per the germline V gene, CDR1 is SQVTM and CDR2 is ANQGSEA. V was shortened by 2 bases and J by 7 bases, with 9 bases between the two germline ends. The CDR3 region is CSVEQGRNEQFF. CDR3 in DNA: TGCAGCGTTGAACAGGGCAGGAATGAGCAGTTCTTC.

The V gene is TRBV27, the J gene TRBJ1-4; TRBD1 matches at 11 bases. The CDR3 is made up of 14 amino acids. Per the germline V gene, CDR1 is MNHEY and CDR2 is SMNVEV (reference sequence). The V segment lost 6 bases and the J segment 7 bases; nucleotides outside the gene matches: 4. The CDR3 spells CASRPGTGGEKLFF. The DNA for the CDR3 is TGTGCCAGCAGGCCCGGGACAGGGGGTGAAAAACTGTTTTTT.

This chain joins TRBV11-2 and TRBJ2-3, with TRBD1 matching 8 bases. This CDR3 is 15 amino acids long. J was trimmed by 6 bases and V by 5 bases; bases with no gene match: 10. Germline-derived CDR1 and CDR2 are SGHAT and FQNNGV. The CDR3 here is CASSPRPGGADTQYF. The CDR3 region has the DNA TGTGCCAGCAGCCCCCGACCAGGGGGCGCGGATACGCAGTATTTT.

The CDR3 is CASSQLRGRDIQYF. The CDR3, as DNA: TGCGCCAGCAGCCAGCTCAGGGGGCGCGACATTCAGTACTTC. This chain joins TRBV4-1 and TRBJ2-4; 8 positions agree with TRBD1. The germline CDR1 and CDR2 sequences are MGHRA and YSYEKL. V lost 3 bases, J lost 8 bases, and 6 bases stayed unmatched. This CDR3 has 14 amino acids.

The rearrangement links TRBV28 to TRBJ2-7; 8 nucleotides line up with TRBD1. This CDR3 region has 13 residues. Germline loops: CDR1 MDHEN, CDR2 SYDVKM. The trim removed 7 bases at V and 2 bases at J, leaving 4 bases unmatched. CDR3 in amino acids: CASNRDRPYEQYF. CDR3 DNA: TGTGCCAGCAACAGGGACAGGCCCTACGAGCAGTACTTC.

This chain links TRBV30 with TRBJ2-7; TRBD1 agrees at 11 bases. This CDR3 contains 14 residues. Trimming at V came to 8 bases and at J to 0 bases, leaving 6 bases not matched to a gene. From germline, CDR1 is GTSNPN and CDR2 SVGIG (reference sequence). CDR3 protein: CAGQGAYLSYEQYF. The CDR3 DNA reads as TGTGCCGGACAGGGGGCTTATCTCTCCTACGAGCAGTACTTC.

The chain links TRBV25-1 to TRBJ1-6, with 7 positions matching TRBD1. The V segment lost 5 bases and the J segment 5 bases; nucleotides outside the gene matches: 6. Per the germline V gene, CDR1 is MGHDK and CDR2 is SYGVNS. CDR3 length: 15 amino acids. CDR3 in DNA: TGTGCCAGCAGTCCACCGGGACAGAATAATTCACCCCTCCACTTT. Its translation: CASSPPGQNNSPLHF.

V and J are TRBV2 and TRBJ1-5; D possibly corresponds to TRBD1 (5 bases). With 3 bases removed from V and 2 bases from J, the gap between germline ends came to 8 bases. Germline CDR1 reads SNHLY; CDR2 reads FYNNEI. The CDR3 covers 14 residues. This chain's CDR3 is CASSDPRGNQPQHF. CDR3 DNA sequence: TGTGCCAGCAGTGATCCCAGGGGCAATCAGCCCCAGCATTTT.

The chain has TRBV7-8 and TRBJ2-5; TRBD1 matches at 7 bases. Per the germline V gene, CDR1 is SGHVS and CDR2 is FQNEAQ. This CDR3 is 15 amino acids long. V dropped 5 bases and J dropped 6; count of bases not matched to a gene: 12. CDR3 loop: CASSPDRASLQTQYF. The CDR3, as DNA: TGTGCCAGCAGCCCCGACAGGGCCTCCCTACAGACCCAGTACTTC.

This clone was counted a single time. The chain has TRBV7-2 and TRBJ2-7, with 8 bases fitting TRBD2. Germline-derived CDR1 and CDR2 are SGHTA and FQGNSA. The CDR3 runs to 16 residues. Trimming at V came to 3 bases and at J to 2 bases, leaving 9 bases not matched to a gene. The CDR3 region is CASSFSGDALPYEQYF. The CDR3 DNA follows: TGTGCCAGCAGCTTTAGCGGGGATGCACTCCCCTACGAGCAGTACTTC.

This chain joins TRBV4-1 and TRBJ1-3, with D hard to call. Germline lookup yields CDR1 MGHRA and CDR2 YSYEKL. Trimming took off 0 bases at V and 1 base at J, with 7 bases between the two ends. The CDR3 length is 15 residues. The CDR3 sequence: CASSQDWESGNTIYF. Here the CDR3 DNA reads TGCGCCAGCAGCCAAGATTGGGAGTCTGGAAACACCATATATTTT.

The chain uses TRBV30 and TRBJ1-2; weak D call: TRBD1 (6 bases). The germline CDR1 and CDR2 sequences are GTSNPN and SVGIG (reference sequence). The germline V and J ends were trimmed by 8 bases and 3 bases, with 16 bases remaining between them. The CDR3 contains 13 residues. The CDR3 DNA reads TGTGCCGGACAGAGAAGTGGACACTATGGCTACACCTTC. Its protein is CAGQRSGHYGYTF.

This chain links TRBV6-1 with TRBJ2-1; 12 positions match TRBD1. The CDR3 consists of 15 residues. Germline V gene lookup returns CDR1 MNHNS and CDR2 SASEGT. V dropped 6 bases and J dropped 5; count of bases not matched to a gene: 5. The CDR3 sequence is CASRPGQGADNEQFF. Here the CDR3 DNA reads TGTGCCAGCAGGCCGGGACAGGGGGCAGACAATGAGCAGTTCTTC.

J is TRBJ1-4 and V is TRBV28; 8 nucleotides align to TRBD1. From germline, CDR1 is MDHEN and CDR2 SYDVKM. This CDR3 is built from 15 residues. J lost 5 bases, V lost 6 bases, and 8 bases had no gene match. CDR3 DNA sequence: TGTGCCAGCAGATCTCGGACAGGGACCAATGAAAAACTGTTTTTT. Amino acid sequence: CASRSRTGTNEKLFF.

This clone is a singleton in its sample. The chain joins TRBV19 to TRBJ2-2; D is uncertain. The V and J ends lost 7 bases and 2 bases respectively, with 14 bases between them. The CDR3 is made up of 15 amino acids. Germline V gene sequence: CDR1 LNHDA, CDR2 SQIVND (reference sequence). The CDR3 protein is CASTPLAPNTGELFF. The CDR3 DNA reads TGTGCCAGTACCCCGCTTGCGCCTAACACCGGGGAGCTGTTTTTT.

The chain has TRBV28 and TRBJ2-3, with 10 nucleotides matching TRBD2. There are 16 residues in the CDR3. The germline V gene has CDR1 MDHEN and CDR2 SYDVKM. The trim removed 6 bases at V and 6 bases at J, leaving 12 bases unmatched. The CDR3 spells CASSGTSVFRTDTQYF. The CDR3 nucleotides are TGTGCCAGCAGCGGGACTAGCGTTTTTCGTACTGATACGCAGTATTTT.

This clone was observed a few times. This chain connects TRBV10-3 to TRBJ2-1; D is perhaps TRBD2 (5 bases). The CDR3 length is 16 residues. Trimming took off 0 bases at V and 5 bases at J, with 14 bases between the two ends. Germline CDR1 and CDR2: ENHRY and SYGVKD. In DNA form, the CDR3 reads TGTGCCATCAGTGAGTCTTTGGACGGGATTCACAATGAGCAGTTCTTC. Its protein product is CAISESLDGIHNEQFF.

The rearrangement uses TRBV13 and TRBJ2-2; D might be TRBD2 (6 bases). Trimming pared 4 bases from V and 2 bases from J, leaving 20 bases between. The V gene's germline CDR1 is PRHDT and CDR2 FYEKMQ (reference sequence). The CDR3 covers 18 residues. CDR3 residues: CASSSTARLGTNTGELFF. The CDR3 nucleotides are TGTGCCAGCAGCTCCACTGCACGACTAGGCACAAACACCGGGGAGCTGTTTTTT. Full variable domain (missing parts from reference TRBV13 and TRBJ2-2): AAGVIQSPRHLIKEKRETATLKCYPIPRHDTVYWYQQGPGQDPQFLISFYEKMQSDKGSIPDRFSAQQFSDYHSELNMSSLELGDSALYFCASSSTARLGTNTGELFFGEGSRLTVL.

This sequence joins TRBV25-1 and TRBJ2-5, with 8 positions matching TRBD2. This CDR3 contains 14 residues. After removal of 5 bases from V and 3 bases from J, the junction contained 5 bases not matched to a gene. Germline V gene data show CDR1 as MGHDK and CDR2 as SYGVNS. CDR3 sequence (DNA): TGTGCCAGCAGTCCTCGGGGGGGCGAAGAGACCCAGTACTTC. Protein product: CASSPRGGEETQYF.

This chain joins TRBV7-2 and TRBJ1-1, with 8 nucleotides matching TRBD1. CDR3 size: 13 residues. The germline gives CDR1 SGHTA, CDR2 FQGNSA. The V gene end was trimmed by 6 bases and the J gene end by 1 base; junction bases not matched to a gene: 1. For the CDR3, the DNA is TGTGCCAGCAGAACAGGGGGGAACACTGAAGCTTTCTTT. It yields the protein CASRTGGNTEAFF.

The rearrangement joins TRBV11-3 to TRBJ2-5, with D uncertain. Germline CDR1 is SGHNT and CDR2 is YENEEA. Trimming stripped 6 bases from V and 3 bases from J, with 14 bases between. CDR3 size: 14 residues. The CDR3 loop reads CASSPGWKKETQYF. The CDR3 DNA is TGTGCCAGCAGTCCCGGGTGGAAAAAAGAGACCCAGTACTTC.

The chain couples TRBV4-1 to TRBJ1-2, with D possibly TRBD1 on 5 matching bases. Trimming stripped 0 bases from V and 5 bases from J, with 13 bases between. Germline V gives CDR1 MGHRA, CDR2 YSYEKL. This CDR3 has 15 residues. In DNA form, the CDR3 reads TGCGCCAGCAGCCAAGAAGCGGGGGTGTGGTATGGCTACACCTTC. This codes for CASSQEAGVWYGYTF.

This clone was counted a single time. The CDR3 is CASSKPEMDSHSYEQYF. CDR3 nucleotide sequence: TGTGCCAGCAGCAAACCTGAGATGGACAGTCACTCCTACGAGCAGTACTTC. V and J are TRBV21-1 and TRBJ2-7; TRBD1, the table's D call, was not compared with the DNA. TRBV21-1 is deemed a pseudogene. This CDR3 has 17 amino acids.

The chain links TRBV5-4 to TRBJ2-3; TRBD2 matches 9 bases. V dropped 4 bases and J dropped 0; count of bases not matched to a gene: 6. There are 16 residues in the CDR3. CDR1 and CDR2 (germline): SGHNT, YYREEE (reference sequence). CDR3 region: CASSTRLAASTDTQYF. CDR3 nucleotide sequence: TGTGCCAGCAGCACCCGACTAGCGGCAAGCACAGATACGCAGTATTTT.

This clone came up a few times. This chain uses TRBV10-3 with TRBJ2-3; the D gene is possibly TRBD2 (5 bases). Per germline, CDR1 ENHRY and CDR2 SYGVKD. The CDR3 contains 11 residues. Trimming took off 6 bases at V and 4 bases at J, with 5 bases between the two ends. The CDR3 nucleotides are TGTGCCATCAGGAGGGCAGATACGCAGTATTTT. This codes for CAIRRADTQYF.

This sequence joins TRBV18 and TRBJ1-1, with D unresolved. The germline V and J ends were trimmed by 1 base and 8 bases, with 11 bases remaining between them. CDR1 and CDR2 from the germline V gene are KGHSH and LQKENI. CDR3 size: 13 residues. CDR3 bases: TGTGCCAGCTCACCACTAGAGAACAGAGAAGCTTTCTTT. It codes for CASSPLENREAFF.

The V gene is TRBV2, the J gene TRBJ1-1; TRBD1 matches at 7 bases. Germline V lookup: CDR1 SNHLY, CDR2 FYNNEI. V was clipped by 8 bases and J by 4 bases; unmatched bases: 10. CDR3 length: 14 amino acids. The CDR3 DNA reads TGTGCCAGCTCCCAGGGCAGGGGGAGCACTGAAGCTTTCTTT. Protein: CASSQGRGSTEAFF. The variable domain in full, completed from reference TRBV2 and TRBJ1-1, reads EPEVTQTPSHQVTQMGQEVILRCVPISNHLYFYWYRQILGQKVEFLVSFYNNEISEKSEIFDDQFSVERPDGSNFTLKIRSTKLEDSAMYFCASSQGRGSTEAFFGQGTRLTVV.

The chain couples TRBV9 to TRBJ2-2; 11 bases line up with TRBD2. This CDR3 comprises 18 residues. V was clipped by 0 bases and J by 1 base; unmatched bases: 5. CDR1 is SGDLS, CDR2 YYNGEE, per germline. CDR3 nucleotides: TGTGCCAGCAGCGTAGAGGCTAGCGGGAGGCTGAACACCGGGGAGCTGTTTTTT. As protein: CASSVEASGRLNTGELFF.

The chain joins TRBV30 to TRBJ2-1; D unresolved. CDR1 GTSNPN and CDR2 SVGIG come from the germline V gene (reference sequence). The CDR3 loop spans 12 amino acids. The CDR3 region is CALAAASKEQFF. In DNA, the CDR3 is TGTGCTTTGGCGGCAGCCTCAAAAGAGCAGTTCTTC. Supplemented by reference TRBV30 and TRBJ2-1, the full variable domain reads SQTIHQWPATLVQPVGSPLSLECTVEGTSNPNLYWYRQAAGRGLQLLFYSVGIGQISSEVPQNLSASRPQDRQFILSSKKLLLSDSGFYLCALAAASKEQFFGPGTRLTVL.

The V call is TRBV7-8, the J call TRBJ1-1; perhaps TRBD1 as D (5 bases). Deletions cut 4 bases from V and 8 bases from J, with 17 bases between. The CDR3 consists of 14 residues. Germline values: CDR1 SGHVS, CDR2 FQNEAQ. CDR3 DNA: TGTGCCAGCAGCTCCCCCCACCGGGGGGGGGAAGCTTTCTTT. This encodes CASSSPHRGGEAFF.

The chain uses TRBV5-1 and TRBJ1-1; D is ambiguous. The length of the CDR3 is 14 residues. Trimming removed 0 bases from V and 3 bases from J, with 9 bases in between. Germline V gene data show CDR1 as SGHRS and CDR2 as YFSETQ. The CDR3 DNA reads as TGCGCCAGCAGCTTGGAGGCAGGTTACACTGAAGCTTTCTTT. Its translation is CASSLEAGYTEAFF.

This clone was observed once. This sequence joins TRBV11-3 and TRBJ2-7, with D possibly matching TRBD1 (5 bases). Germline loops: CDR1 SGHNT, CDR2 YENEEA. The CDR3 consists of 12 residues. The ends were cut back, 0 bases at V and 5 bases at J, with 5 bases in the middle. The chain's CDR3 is CASSLEGDEQYF. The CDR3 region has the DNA TGTGCCAGCAGCTTAGAAGGGGACGAGCAGTACTTC.